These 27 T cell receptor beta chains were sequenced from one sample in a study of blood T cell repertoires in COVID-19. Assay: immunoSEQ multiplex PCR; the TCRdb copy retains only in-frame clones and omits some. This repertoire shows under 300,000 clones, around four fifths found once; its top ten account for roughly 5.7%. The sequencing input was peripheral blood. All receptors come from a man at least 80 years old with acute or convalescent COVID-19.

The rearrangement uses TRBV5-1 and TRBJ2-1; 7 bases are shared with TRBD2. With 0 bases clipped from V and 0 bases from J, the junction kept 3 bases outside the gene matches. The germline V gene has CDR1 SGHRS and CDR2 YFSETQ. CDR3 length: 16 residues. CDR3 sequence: CASSLGAGSSYNEQFF. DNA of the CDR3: TGCGCCAGCAGCTTGGGAGCGGGGAGCTCCTACAATGAGCAGTTCTTC.

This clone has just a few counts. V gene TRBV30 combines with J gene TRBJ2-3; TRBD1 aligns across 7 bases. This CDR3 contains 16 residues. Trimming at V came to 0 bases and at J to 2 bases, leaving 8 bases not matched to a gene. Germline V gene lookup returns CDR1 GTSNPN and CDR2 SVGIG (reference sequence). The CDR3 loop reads CAWSVQGGLLTDTQYF. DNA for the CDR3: TGTGCCTGGAGTGTACAAGGGGGCCTCCTCACAGATACGCAGTATTTT.

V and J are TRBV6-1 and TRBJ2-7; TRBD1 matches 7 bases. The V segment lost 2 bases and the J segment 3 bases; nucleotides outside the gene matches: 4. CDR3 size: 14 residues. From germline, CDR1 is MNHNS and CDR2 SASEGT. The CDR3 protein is CASSESGQLYEQYF. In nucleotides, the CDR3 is TGTGCCAGCAGTGAATCGGGACAGCTCTACGAGCAGTACTTC.

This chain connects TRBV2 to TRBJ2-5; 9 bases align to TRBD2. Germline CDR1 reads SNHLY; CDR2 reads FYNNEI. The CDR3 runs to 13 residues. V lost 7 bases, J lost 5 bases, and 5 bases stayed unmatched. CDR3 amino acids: CASTGTSTETQYF. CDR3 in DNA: TGTGCCAGCACCGGGACTAGCACGGAGACCCAGTACTTC.

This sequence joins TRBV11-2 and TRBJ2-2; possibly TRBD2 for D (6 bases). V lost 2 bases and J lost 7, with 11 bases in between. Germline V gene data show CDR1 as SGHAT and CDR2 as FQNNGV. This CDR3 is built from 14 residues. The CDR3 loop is CASSLSVGGGELFF. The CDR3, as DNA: TGTGCCAGCAGCTTAAGTGTGGGGGGCGGGGAGCTGTTTTTT.

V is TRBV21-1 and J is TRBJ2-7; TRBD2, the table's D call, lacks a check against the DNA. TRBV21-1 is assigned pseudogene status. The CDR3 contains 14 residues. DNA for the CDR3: TGTGCCAGCAGCAGTTGCTGGGGAACTAGCGGTCTGTTATTC. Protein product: CASSSCWGTSGLLF.

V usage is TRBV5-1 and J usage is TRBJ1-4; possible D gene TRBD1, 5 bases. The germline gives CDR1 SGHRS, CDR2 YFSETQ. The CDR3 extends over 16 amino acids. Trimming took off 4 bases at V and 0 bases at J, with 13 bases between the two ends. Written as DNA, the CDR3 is TGCGCCAGCAGCAGACAGCCAGCCACAACTAATGAAAAACTGTTTTTT. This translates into CASSRQPATTNEKLFF.

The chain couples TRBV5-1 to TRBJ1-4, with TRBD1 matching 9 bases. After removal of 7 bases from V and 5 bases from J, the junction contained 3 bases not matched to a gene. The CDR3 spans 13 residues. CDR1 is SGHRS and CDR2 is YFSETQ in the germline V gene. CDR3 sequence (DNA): TGCGCCAGCCACAGGGGGCTGAATGAAAAACTGTTTTTT. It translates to CASHRGLNEKLFF.

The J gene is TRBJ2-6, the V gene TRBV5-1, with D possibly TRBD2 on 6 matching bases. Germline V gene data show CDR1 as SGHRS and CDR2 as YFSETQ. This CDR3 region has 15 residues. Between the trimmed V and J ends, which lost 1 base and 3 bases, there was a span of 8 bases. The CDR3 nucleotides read TGCGCCAGCAGCTTGAACGGGGGTGGGGCCAACGTCCTGACTTTC. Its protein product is CASSLNGGGANVLTF.

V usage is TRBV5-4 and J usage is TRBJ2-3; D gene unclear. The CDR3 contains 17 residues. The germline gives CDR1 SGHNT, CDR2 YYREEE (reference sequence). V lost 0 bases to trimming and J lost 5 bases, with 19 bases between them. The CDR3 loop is CASSLASSSNGGDTQYF. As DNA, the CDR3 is TGTGCCAGCAGCTTGGCCTCGAGCTCAAACGGTGGAGATACGCAGTATTTT.

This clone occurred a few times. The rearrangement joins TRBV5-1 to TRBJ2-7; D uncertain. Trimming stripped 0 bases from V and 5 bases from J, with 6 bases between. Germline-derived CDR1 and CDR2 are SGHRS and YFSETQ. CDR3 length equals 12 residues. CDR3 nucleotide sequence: TGCGCCAGCAGCTTGGGTTTCGACGAGCAGTACTTC. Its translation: CASSLGFDEQYF.

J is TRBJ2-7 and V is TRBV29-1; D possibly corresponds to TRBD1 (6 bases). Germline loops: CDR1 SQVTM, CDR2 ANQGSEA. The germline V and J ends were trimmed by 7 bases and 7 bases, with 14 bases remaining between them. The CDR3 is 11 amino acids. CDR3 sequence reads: CSAKTGREQYF. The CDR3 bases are TGCAGCGCCAAGACAGGCCGGGAGCAGTACTTC.

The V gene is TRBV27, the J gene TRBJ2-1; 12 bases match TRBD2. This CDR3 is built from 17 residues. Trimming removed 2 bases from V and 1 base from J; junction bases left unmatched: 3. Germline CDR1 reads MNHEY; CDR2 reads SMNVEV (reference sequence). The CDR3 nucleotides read TGTGCCAGCAGTTTACCTAGCGGGGGGGCTTCCTACAATGAGCAGTTCTTC. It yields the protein CASSLPSGGASYNEQFF.

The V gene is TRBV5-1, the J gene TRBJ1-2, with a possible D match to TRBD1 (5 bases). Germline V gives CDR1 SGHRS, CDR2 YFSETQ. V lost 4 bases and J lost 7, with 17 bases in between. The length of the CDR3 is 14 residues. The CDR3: CASSPGLQSGGYTF. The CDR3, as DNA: TGCGCCAGCAGCCCGGGACTCCAATCGGGTGGCTACACCTTC.

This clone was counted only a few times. CDR3 bases: TGTGCCAGCTCCCCAGCGGGGTACAATGAGCAGTTCTTC. This encodes CASSPAGYNEQFF. The chain employs TRBV28 and TRBJ2-1; TRBD2 agrees at 7 bases. Germline values: CDR1 MDHEN, CDR2 SYDVKM. V lost 8 bases to trimming and J lost 4 bases; unmatched junction nucleotides: 5. The CDR3 loop spans 13 amino acids.

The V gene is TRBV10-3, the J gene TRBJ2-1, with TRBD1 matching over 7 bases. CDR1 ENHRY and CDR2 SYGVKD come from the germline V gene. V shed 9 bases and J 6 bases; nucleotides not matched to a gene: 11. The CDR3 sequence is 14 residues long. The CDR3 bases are TGTGCCATATCCTCAACAGGGGTAACCAATGAGCAGTTCTTC. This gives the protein CAISSTGVTNEQFF.

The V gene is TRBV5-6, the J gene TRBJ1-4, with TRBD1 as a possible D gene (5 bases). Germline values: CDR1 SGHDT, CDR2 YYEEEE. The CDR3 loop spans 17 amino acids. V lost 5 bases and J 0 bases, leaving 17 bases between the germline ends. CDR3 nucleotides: TGTGCCAGCAGTGGAGGTACTGGGACTTCAACTAATGAAAAACTGTTTTTT. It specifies CASSGGTGTSTNEKLFF. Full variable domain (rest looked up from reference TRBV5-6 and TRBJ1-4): DAGVTQSPTHLIKTRGQQVTLRCSPKSGHDTVSWYQQALGQGPQFIFQYYEEEERQRGNFPDRFSGHQFPNYSSELNVNALLLGDSALYLCASSGGTGTSTNEKLFFGSGTQLSVL.

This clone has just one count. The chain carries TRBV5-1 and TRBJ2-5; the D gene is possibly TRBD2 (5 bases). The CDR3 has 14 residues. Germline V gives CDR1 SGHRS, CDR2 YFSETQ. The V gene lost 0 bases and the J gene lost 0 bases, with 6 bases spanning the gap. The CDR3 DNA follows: TGCGCCAGCAGCTTGGTGCGGGACCAAGAGACCCAGTACTTC. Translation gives CASSLVRDQETQYF.

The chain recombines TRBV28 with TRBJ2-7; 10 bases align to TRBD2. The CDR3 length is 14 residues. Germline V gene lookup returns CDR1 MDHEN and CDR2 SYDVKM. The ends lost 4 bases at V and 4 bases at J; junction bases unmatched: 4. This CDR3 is CASSWSGGVYEQYF. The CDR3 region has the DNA TGTGCCAGCAGTTGGAGCGGGGGGGTTTACGAGCAGTACTTC.

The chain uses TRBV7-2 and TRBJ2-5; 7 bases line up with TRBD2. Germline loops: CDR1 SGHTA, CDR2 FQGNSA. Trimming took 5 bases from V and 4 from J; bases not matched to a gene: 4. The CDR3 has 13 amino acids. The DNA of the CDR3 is TGTGCCAGCAGCCCCGGACTAGGAGAGACCCAGTACTTC. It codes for CASSPGLGETQYF.

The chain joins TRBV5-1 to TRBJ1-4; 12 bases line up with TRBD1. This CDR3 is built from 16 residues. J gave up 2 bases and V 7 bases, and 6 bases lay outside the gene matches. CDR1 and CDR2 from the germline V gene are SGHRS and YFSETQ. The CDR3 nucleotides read TGCGCCAGCCTGGCGGGACAGGGGGCCACTAATGAAAAACTGTTTTTT. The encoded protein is CASLAGQGATNEKLFF.

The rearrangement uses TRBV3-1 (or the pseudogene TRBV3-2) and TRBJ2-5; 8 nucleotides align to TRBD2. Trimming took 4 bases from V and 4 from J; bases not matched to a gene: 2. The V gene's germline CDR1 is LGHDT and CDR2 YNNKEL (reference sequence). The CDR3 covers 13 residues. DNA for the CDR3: TGTGCCAGCAGCCCGGGACTAGTAGAGACCCAGTACTTC. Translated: CASSPGLVETQYF.

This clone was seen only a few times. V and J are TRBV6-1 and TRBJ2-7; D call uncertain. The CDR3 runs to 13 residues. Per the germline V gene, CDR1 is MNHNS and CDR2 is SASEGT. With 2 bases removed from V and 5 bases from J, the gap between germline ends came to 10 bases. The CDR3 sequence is CASSERVLDEQYF. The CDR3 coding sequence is TGTGCCAGCAGTGAACGCGTGTTGGACGAGCAGTACTTC.

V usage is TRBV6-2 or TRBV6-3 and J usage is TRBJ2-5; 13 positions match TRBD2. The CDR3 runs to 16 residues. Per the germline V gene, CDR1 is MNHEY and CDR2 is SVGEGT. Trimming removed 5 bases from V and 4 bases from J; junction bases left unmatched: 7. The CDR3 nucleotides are TGTGCCAGCAGTCCAACTAGCGGGGGGGCCGGAGAGACCCAGTACTTC. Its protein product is CASSPTSGGAGETQYF.

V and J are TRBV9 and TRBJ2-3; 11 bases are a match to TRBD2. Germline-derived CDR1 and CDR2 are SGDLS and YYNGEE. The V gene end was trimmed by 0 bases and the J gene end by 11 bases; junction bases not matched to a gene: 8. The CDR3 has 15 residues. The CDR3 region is CASSVGLAGPVGQYF. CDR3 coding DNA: TGTGCCAGCAGCGTAGGACTAGCGGGGCCTGTTGGGCAGTATTTT.

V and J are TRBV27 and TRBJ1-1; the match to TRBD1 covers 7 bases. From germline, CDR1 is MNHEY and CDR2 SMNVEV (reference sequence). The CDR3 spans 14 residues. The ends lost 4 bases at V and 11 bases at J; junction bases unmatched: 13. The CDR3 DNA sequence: TGTGCCAGCAGTTCCGCGGGACAGTGGAATCGGGCTTTCTTT. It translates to CASSSAGQWNRAFF.

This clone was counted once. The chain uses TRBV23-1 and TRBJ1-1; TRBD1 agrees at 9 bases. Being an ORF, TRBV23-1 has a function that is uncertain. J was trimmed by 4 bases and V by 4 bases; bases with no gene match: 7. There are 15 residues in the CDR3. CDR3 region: CASSPHRDRATEAFF. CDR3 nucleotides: TGCGCCAGCAGTCCTCACCGGGACAGGGCCACTGAAGCTTTCTTT.